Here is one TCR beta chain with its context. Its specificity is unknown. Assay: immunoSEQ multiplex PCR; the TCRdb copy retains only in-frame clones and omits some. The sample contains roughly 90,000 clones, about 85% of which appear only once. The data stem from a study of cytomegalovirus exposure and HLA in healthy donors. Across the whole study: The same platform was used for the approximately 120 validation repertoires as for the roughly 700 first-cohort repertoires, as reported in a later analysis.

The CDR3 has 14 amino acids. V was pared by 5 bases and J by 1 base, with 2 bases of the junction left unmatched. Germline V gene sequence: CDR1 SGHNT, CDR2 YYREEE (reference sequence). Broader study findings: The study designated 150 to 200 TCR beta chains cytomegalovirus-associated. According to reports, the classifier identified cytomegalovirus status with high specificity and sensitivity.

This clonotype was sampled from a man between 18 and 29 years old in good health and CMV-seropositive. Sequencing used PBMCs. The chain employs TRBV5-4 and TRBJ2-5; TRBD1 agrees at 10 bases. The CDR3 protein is CASRRQGAQETQYF. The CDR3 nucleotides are TGTGCCAGCAGAAGACAGGGGGCCCAAGAGACCCAGTACTTC.